The 6 T cell receptor beta chains presented below share a single source sample, sequenced in a study of Graves' ophthalmopathy and Graves' hyperthyroidism. Amplified material comprised TCR beta CDR3 regions derived from RNA transcripts. Second-round multiplex PCR came after first-round RT-PCR with HTBI primers. Each CDR3 protein is one row after TCRdb ran MiXCR on the multiplex PCR reads. Altogether about 380,000 distinct CDR3 sequences are present, 15% being singletons, with the ten largest covering 7%. The sample was peripheral blood. The origin of the receptors is a woman aged 18-29 years with stable Graves' hyperthyroidism.

This clonotype was seen many times. J is TRBJ2-7 and V is TRBV6-2 or TRBV6-3, with D perhaps assigned TRBD1 or TRBD2 (6 bases each). V lost 5 bases and J lost 7, with 18 bases in between. CDR1 is MNHEY and CDR2 is SVGEGT in the germline V gene. This CDR3 has 14 amino acids. The CDR3 sequence is CASSASGGLWEQYF. For the CDR3, the DNA is TGTGCCAGCAGTGCCTCCGGGGGCTTGTGGGAGCAGTACTTC.

This clonotype was seen many times. This chain uses TRBV5-1 with TRBJ1-1, with 12 bases fitting TRBD1. Germline CDR1 and CDR2: SGHRS and YFSETQ. Losses at the gene ends were 4 bases for V and 4 bases for J; bases not matched to a gene: 8. The CDR3 is 16 amino acids. CDR3: CASSVGTGGSATEAFF. The CDR3 DNA reads as TGCGCCAGCAGCGTCGGGACAGGGGGCTCGGCCACTGAAGCTTTCTTT.

The sample holds one count of this clonotype. The chain couples TRBV28 to TRBJ1-2; TRBD1 agrees at 7 bases. Germline assignment: CDR1 MDHEN and CDR2 SYDVKM. Losses at the gene ends were 6 bases for V and 5 bases for J; bases not matched to a gene: 18. This CDR3 is 17 amino acids long. The CDR3 loop reads CASRAGGAMGREYGYTF. The CDR3 DNA is TGTGCCAGCAGGGCAGGGGGGGCGATGGGAAGGGAATATGGCTACACCTTC.

This clonotype came up a few times. The chain is built from TRBV20-1 and TRBJ2-1; possibly TRBD1 for D (6 bases). The germline V gene has CDR1 DFQATT and CDR2 SNEGSKA (reference sequence). The V end lost 5 bases, the J end lost 1 base, and 12 bases lay between the germline ends. CDR3 length: 14 residues. The CDR3 loop is CSALRDTSYNEQFF. CDR3 in DNA: TGCAGTGCTCTCCGGGACACGTCCTACAATGAGCAGTTCTTC.

This clonotype has just a few counts. This chain joins TRBV12-3 or TRBV12-4 and TRBJ2-1, with D tentatively TRBD2 (5 bases). Trimming shortened V by 6 bases and J by 6 bases, and 9 bases separated the two germline ends. This CDR3 has 12 amino acids. The CDR3 DNA sequence: TGTGCCAGCAGCCGAGGGCCCAATGAGCAGTTCTTC. Amino acids: CASSRGPNEQFF.

This clonotype was recorded many times. This rearrangement joins TRBV11-1 to TRBJ2-7; 11 bases line up with TRBD1. Germline-derived CDR1 and CDR2 are SGHAT and FQDESV (reference sequence). This CDR3 comprises 15 residues. Losses at the gene ends were 4 bases for V and 2 bases for J; bases not matched to a gene: 4. This chain's CDR3 is CASSSGQGDPYEQYF. DNA for the CDR3: TGTGCCAGCAGCTCGGGACAGGGGGACCCCTACGAGCAGTACTTC.